A single sample gave rise to the 29 T cell receptor beta chains below, sequenced in a study of radiotherapy plus CTLA-4 blockade in lung cancer. Data came from immunoSEQ multiplex PCR; TCRdb stores just in-frame clones and leaves some out. The sample gives some 15,000 clones, more than 70% of which show up once; approximately 15% is in the top ten. This sample comprised peripheral blood, obtained from a patient treated with radiotherapy plus ipilimumab. These receptors were collected from a human donor with non-small cell lung cancer that progressed on radiotherapy plus ipilimumab. Some clones in this sample may be carry-over from other donors' samples.

The chain is built from TRBV19 and TRBJ1-5; no definite D call. This CDR3 comprises 13 residues. Trimming removed 3 bases at V and 4 bases at J, with 7 bases between. CDR1 is LNHDA, CDR2 SQIVND, per germline (reference sequence). DNA of the CDR3: TGTGCCAGTAGTATCTGGCGGAATCAGCCCCAGCATTTT. Residues: CASSIWRNQPQHF.

The genes are TRBV2 and TRBJ2-4; tentatively, D is TRBD1 (6 bases). CDR1 is SNHLY and CDR2 is FYNNEI in the germline V gene. The V and J ends lost 7 bases and 0 bases respectively, with 16 bases between them. The CDR3 length is 16 residues. Here the CDR3 reads CASILGQPEAKNIQYF. The CDR3 DNA follows: TGTGCCAGCATCTTAGGACAGCCGGAAGCCAAAAACATTCAGTACTTC. The variable domain in full, with the rest retrieved from reference TRBV2 and TRBJ2-4, is EPEVTQTPSHQVTQMGQEVILRCVPISNHLYFYWYRQILGQKVEFLVSFYNNEISEKSEIFDDQFSVERPDGSNFTLKIRSTKLEDSAMYFCASILGQPEAKNIQYFGAGTRLSVL.

This chain joins TRBV29-1 and TRBJ2-1; 10 nucleotides line up with TRBD2. V gave up 2 bases and J gave up 4 bases; unmatched junction bases: 8. This CDR3 contains 16 residues. Germline V CDR1 and CDR2: SQVTM, ANQGSEA. The chain's CDR3 is CSVESAGGPGYNEQFF. CDR3 DNA sequence: TGCAGCGTTGAATCAGCGGGAGGGCCAGGGTACAATGAGCAGTTCTTC.

The V gene is TRBV15, the J gene TRBJ2-5; D is uncertain. CDR1 is LNHNV, CDR2 YYDKDF, per germline (reference sequence). The germline V and J ends were trimmed by 0 bases and 6 bases, with 11 bases remaining between them. The CDR3 has 14 amino acids. The DNA of the CDR3 is TGTGCCACCAGCAGAGATCGGCTAGAGCAGACCCAGTACTTC. This codes for CATSRDRLEQTQYF.

The chain recombines TRBV10-3 with TRBJ1-2; 7 bases match TRBD1. Germline V lookup: CDR1 ENHRY, CDR2 SYGVKD. Trimming cost V 2 bases and J 6 bases; bases outside gene matches: 3. This CDR3 contains 13 residues. CDR3 nucleotides: TGTGCCATCAGTGAGGACAGGGCGGATGGCTACACCTTC. It encodes CAISEDRADGYTF.

The chain is built from TRBV29-1 and TRBJ2-7; D is possibly TRBD2 (7 bases). The CDR3 extends over 13 amino acids. Germline values: CDR1 SQVTM, CDR2 ANQGSEA. Between the trimmed V and J ends, which lost 7 bases and 2 bases, there was a span of 15 bases. This CDR3 reads CSAEEGGAYEQYF. CDR3 DNA: TGCAGCGCCGAAGAGGGGGGGGCCTACGAGCAGTACTTC.

The chain links TRBV2 to TRBJ2-1; 7 bases are a match to TRBD2. Germline-derived CDR1 and CDR2 are SNHLY and FYNNEI. Losses at the gene ends were 5 bases for V and 7 bases for J; bases not matched to a gene: 2. This CDR3 comprises 12 residues. The DNA of the CDR3 is TGTGCCAGCAGTTTTAGCGGGAATGAGCAGTTCTTC. This encodes CASSFSGNEQFF. Looking up the rest from reference TRBV2 and TRBJ2-1 gives the full variable domain: EPEVTQTPSHQVTQMGQEVILRCVPISNHLYFYWYRQILGQKVEFLVSFYNNEISEKSEIFDDQFSVERPDGSNFTLKIRSTKLEDSAMYFCASSFSGNEQFFGPGTRLTVL.

The CDR3: CASSQTLDFAPYEQYF. The CDR3 DNA reads TGTGCCAGCAGCCAAACCTTGGACTTCGCCCCCTACGAGCAGTACTTC. The V gene is TRBV4-2, the J gene TRBJ2-7, with a tentative D call TRBD2 (5 bases). The germline V gene encodes CDR1 LGHNA and CDR2 YNFKEQ. Trimming cost V 2 bases and J 2 bases, with 16 bases left between them. This CDR3 spans 16 amino acids.

The V call is TRBV5-8, the J call TRBJ2-5; TRBD2 agrees at 9 bases. Per the germline V gene, CDR1 is SGHTS and CDR2 is YDEGEE. The length of the CDR3 is 15 residues. With V trimmed by 4 bases and J by 5 bases, 9 bases remained unmatched. The CDR3 region is CASSATSGAGETQYF. CDR3 in DNA: TGTGCCAGCAGCGCGACTAGCGGAGCAGGGGAGACCCAGTACTTC.

J is TRBJ2-1 and V is TRBV7-9; 14 nucleotides align to TRBD2. CDR1 is SEHNR and CDR2 is FQNEAQ in the germline V gene (reference sequence). V shed 5 bases and J 6 bases; nucleotides not matched to a gene: 9. This CDR3 spans 17 amino acids. CDR3 sequence (DNA): TGTGCCAGCAGCATTCCGGGACTAGCGGGAGCTGGCAATGAGCAGTTCTTC. Encoded protein: CASSIPGLAGAGNEQFF.

This clone was seen a few times. The rearrangement joins TRBV7-2 to TRBJ2-5; D unresolved. Germline V lookup: CDR1 SGHTA, CDR2 FQGNSA. This CDR3 is 12 amino acids long. The germline V and J ends were trimmed by 4 bases and 4 bases, with 7 bases remaining between them. The CDR3 coding sequence is TGTGCCAGCAGCTACTACCGAGAGACCCAGTACTTC. This gives the protein CASSYYRETQYF.

The gene calls are TRBV7-2 and TRBJ2-1; 7 nucleotides match TRBD2. J lost 4 bases, V lost 1 base, and 7 bases had no gene match. The V gene's germline CDR1 is SGHTA and CDR2 FQGNSA. The length of the CDR3 is 16 residues. CDR3 loop: CASSLGYGRQYNEQFF. CDR3 in DNA: TGTGCCAGCAGCTTAGGTTACGGGAGGCAGTACAATGAGCAGTTCTTC. Complete variable domain (other parts from reference TRBV7-2 and TRBJ2-1): GAGVSQSPSNKVTEKGKDVELRCDPISGHTALYWYRQSLGQGLEFLIYFQGNSAPDKSGLPSDRFSAERTGGSVSTLTIQRTQQEDSAVYLCASSLGYGRQYNEQFFGPGTRLTVL.

The J gene is TRBJ1-4, the V gene TRBV27, with TRBD1 matching 9 bases. Trimming at V came to 3 bases and at J to 5 bases, leaving 1 base not matched to a gene. CDR3 length equals 14 residues. Germline assignment: CDR1 MNHEY and CDR2 SMNVEV (reference sequence). CDR3 amino acids: CASSFGQGNEKLFF. DNA for the CDR3: TGTGCCAGCAGTTTCGGACAGGGGAATGAAAAACTGTTTTTT.

The rearrangement uses TRBV9 and TRBJ1-2; TRBD1 agrees at 10 bases. The J segment lost 3 bases and the V segment lost 4 bases, leaving 6 bases of the junction unmatched. The germline CDR1 and CDR2 sequences are SGDLS and YYNGEE. This CDR3 spans 15 amino acids. CDR3 DNA sequence: TGTGCCAGCAGCCACGGGACAGGGGATTACTATGGCTACACCTTC. Translating it yields CASSHGTGDYYGYTF.

This clone was observed a few times. This rearrangement joins TRBV7-3 to TRBJ1-3, with D unresolved. Germline CDR1 SGHTA, CDR2 FQGTGA. V was trimmed by 0 bases and J by 3 bases, leaving 6 bases between them. CDR3 length: 14 residues. The CDR3 protein is CASSLTGGGNTIYF. The CDR3 coding sequence is TGTGCCAGCAGCTTAACCGGAGGTGGAAACACCATATATTTT.

In this sample, this clone turned up once. The chain recombines TRBV11-2 with TRBJ2-7; D is unresolved. CDR3 length: 13 residues. V shed 3 bases and J shed 10 bases, with 16 bases lying between them. Germline-derived CDR1 and CDR2 are SGHAT and FQNNGV. The CDR3 sequence is CASSFTVVSEQYF. The CDR3 bases are TGTGCCAGCAGCTTCACAGTCGTCTCCGAACAGTACTTC.

The V call is TRBV5-8, the J call TRBJ2-3; 11 nucleotides agree with TRBD2. CDR3 length: 16 residues. Trimming cost V 3 bases and J 2 bases; bases outside gene matches: 5. The germline CDR1 and CDR2 sequences are SGHTS and YDEGEE. The CDR3 bases are TGTGCCAGCAGCTCAGTAGCGGGGGGGACCACAGATACGCAGTATTTT. Its translation: CASSSVAGGTTDTQYF.

V usage is TRBV11-2 and J usage is TRBJ2-3; 13 bases fit TRBD2. The CDR3 sequence is 16 residues long. CDR1 and CDR2 from the germline V gene are SGHAT and FQNNGV. The trim removed 5 bases at V and 3 bases at J, leaving 5 bases unmatched. CDR3: CASSPRLAGGTDTQYF. For the CDR3, the DNA is TGTGCCAGCAGCCCCAGACTAGCGGGAGGTACAGATACGCAGTATTTT.

V is TRBV29-1 and J is TRBJ2-5; TRBD1 matches at 8 bases. V trimming: 5 bases; J trimming: 4 bases; junction bases outside the gene matches: 6. The CDR3 length is 13 residues. In germline, CDR1 is SQVTM, CDR2 ANQGSEA. The CDR3 spells CSVTRDRLETQYF. The DNA for the CDR3 is TGCAGCGTTACCAGGGACAGGTTAGAGACCCAGTACTTC.

The chain links TRBV19 to TRBJ2-5, with D possibly being TRBD1 (5 bases). V lost 5 bases and J 4 bases, leaving 20 bases between the germline ends. The germline V gene has CDR1 LNHDA and CDR2 SQIVND (reference sequence). This CDR3 contains 16 residues. This CDR3 reads CASSPQGRVKGETQYF. In DNA, the CDR3 is TGTGCCAGTAGTCCCCAGGGAAGGGTGAAGGGAGAGACCCAGTACTTC. Full variable domain (missing parts from reference TRBV19 and TRBJ2-5): DGGITQSPKYLFRKEGQNVTLSCEQNLNHDAMYWYRQDPGQGLRLIYYSQIVNDFQKGDIAEGYSVSREKKESFPLTVTSAQKNPTAFYLCASSPQGRVKGETQYFGPGTRLLVL.

The chain recombines TRBV5-1 with TRBJ2-3; D possibly corresponds to TRBD2 (5 bases). Germline-derived CDR1 and CDR2 are SGHRS and YFSETQ. V was clipped by 4 bases and J by 1 base, with 13 bases between them. The length of the CDR3 is 15 residues. The CDR3 DNA follows: TGCGCCAGCAGCCCGGAAAGCGGCGGCACAGATACGCAGTATTTT. This translates into CASSPESGGTDTQYF.

V usage is TRBV5-6 and J usage is TRBJ2-7; TRBD2 might be the D (5 bases). The CDR3 consists of 14 residues. V was trimmed by 0 bases and J by 6 bases, leaving 13 bases between them. Germline lookup yields CDR1 SGHDT and CDR2 YYEEEE. CDR3 region: CASSLGVGIREQYF. CDR3 coding DNA: TGTGCCAGCAGCTTGGGCGTCGGGATCCGCGAGCAGTACTTC.

The chain couples TRBV6-6 to TRBJ1-5, with 9 bases fitting TRBD1. Germline CDR1 MNHNY, CDR2 SVGAGI (reference sequence). The V and J ends lost 6 bases and 7 bases, in that order; junction bases with no gene match: 10. This CDR3 has 15 residues. The CDR3 DNA reads as TGTGCCAGCAGGGCTACAGGGGGCGCGGTACAGCCCCAGCATTTT. Translating gives CASRATGGAVQPQHF.

The rearrangement links TRBV4-2 to TRBJ2-2; 8 positions agree with TRBD2. The CDR3 loop spans 17 amino acids. CDR1 is LGHNA, CDR2 YNFKEQ, per germline. V lost 0 bases to trimming and J lost 5 bases; unmatched junction nucleotides: 8. The CDR3 sequence: CASSQETSGRGTGELFF. The CDR3 DNA reads TGTGCCAGCAGCCAAGAGACGAGCGGGAGAGGAACCGGGGAGCTGTTTTTT.

The CDR3 DNA is TGTGCCAGTAGTAGGTTTGTGGGACAGAATCAGCCCCAGCATTTT. This encodes CASSRFVGQNQPQHF. The chain recombines TRBV19 with TRBJ1-5, with 7 positions matching TRBD1. This CDR3 contains 15 residues. With 4 bases clipped from V and 4 bases from J, the junction kept 7 bases outside the gene matches. Germline lookup yields CDR1 LNHDA and CDR2 SQIVND (reference sequence).

CDR3 coding DNA: TGTGCCAGCAGCTGGGCGGGCGGGGAGCAGTACTTC. It yields the protein CASSWAGGEQYF. V and J are TRBV7-2 and TRBJ2-7, with D tentatively TRBD2 (5 bases). The ends were cut back, 4 bases at V and 7 bases at J, with 11 bases in the middle. This CDR3 has 12 residues. Looked up from germline, CDR1 is SGHTA and CDR2 is FQGNSA.

The V call is TRBV7-2, the J call TRBJ2-7; TRBD2 might be the D (7 bases). V gave up 5 bases and J gave up 1 base, with 12 bases separating them. The CDR3 is made up of 14 amino acids. Germline loops: CDR1 SGHTA, CDR2 FQGNSA. The chain's CDR3 is CASSLGGGSYEQYF. CDR3 coding DNA: TGTGCCAGCAGCCTAGGGGGGGGGTCCTACGAGCAGTACTTC.

This clone has only a few counts. The J gene is TRBJ2-7, the V gene TRBV2; a possible D gene is TRBD1 (6 bases). The CDR3 is made up of 14 amino acids. V shed 8 bases and J shed 3 bases, with 17 bases lying between them. Per the germline V gene, CDR1 is SNHLY and CDR2 is FYNNEI. As DNA, the CDR3 is TGTGCCAGCGGCACTACCGGGACACGCTACGAGCAGTACTTC. Translating gives CASGTTGTRYEQYF.

The J gene is TRBJ1-2, the V gene TRBV19; 8 positions match TRBD1. Per the germline V gene, CDR1 is LNHDA and CDR2 is SQIVND (reference sequence). The CDR3 sequence is 17 residues long. Unmatched junction bases numbered 13, after V lost 5 bases and J lost 2 bases. The DNA for the CDR3 is TGTGCCAGTAGTCCGCGGACAGGGCCTAGATTAAACTATGGCTACACCTTC. Translated, it gives CASSPRTGPRLNYGYTF. Drawing the rest from reference TRBV19 and TRBJ1-2, the complete variable domain is DGGITQSPKYLFRKEGQNVTLSCEQNLNHDAMYWYRQDPGQGLRLIYYSQIVNDFQKGDIAEGYSVSREKKESFPLTVTSAQKNPTAFYLCASSPRTGPRLNYGYTFGSGTRLTVV.